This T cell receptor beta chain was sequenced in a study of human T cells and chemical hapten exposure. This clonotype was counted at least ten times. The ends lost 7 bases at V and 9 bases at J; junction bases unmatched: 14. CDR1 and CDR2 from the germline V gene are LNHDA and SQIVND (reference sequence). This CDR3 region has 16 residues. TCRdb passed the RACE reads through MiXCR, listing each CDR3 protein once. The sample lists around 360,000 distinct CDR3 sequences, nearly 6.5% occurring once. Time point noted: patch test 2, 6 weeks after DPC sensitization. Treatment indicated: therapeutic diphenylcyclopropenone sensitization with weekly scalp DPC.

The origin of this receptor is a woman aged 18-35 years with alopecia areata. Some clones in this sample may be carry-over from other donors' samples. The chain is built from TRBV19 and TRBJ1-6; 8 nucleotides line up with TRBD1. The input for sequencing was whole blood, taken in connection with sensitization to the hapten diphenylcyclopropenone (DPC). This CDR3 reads CASTDFGQGRFSPLHF. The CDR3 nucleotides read TGTGCCAGTACCGACTTCGGACAGGGAAGGTTTTCACCCCTCCACTTT.